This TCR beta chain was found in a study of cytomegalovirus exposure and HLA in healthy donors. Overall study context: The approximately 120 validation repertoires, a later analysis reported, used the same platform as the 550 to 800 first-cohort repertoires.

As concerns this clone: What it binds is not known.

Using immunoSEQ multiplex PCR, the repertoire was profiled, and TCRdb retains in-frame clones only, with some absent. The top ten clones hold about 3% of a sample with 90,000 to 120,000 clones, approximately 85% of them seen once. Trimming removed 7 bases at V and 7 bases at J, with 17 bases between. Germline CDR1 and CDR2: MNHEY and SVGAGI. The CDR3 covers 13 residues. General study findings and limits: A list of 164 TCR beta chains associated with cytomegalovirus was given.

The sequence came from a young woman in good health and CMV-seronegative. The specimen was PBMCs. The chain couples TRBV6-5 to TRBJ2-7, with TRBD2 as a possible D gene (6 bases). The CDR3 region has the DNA TGTGCCAGCACCTCAGAACCTCGGGGGGAGCAGTACTTC. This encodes CASTSEPRGEQYF.